The clone carrying this T cell receptor beta chain was seen just once. The entry originates in a study of blood T cell repertoires in COVID-19. Across the study: PBMCs, B-cell-depleted T cells, or T cells were the source of the cDNA or gDNA that made up the material.

The CDR3 loop spans 16 amino acids. V gave up 2 bases and J gave up 1 base; unmatched junction bases: 4. The germline CDR1 and CDR2 sequences are SGDLS and YYNGEE. The authors' processing: Researchers report that nucleated cell counts were estimated from reference gene primer amplification. Sequencing used immunoSEQ multiplex PCR; TCRdb keeps in-frame clones, though not all of them. V, J and clone size were drawn from that table, and D and trimming were deduced from the DNA. The repertoire holds hundreds of thousands of clones, over 70% seen once, with more than 2.5% in the top ten. What was sequenced was peripheral blood. The sequence came from a woman aged 80 or over with acute or convalescent COVID-19. This chain connects TRBV9 to TRBJ2-1, with 9 bases aligning to TRBD2. CDR3 loop: CASSVLSGSSYNEQFF. CDR3 sequence (DNA): TGTGCCAGCAGCGTCCTTAGCGGGAGTTCCTACAATGAGCAGTTCTTC. The variable domain in full, with the rest retrieved from reference TRBV9 and TRBJ2-1, is DSGVTQTPKHLITATGQRVTLRCSPRSGDLSVYWYQQSLDQGLQFLIQYYNGEERAKGNILERFSAQQFPDLHSELNLSSLELGDSALYFCASSVLSGSSYNEQFFGPGTRLTVL.